These 12 T cell receptor beta chains came from one sample sequenced in a study of shared clonotypes between healthy human individuals. TCRdb's copy holds only in-frame clones and misses some; the assay was immunoSEQ multiplex PCR. This table holds 1.6 million or so clones, roughly 97% found once. The sequenced sample was naive CD4+ T cells sorted from blood. Subset in this sample: CD45RA+ positively selected. All receptors come from a man aged 25-45 years in good health.

This clone has just one count. The rearrangement links TRBV6-6 to TRBJ1-1; 9 bases line up with TRBD1. The CDR3 runs 15 residues. Germline values: CDR1 MNHNY, CDR2 SVGAGI (reference sequence). V trimming: 2 bases; J trimming: 1 base; junction bases outside the gene matches: 2. The CDR3 sequence is CASSYPGQGNTEAFF. CDR3 sequence (DNA): TGTGCCAGCAGTTACCCGGGACAGGGGAACACTGAAGCTTTCTTT.

This chain joins TRBV28 and TRBJ1-3; no reliable D call. Trimming removed 7 bases at V and 0 bases at J, with 7 bases between. The CDR3 contains 13 residues. CDR1 is MDHEN and CDR2 is SYDVKM in the germline V gene. The CDR3 loop is CASTPGSGNTIYF. The CDR3 DNA follows: TGTGCCAGCACCCCAGGCTCTGGAAACACCATATATTTT. Complete variable domain (other parts from reference TRBV28 and TRBJ1-3): DVKVTQSSRYLVKRTGEKVFLECVQDMDHENMFWYRQDPGLGLRLIYFSYDVKMKEKGDIPEGYSVSREKKERFSLILESASTNQTSMYLCASTPGSGNTIYFGEGSWLTVV.

This clone was detected once. One junction end does not reproduce the germline sequence, and a read error may be involved. V gene TRBV29-1 combines with J gene TRBJ1-2; 9 bases map to TRBD1. Looked up from germline, CDR1 is SQVTM and CDR2 is ANQGSEA. CDR3 length: 12 residues. The CDR3 DNA sequence: TGCAGCGTTGAAGAACTACAGGGGGCGTTCGCCTTC. Encoded protein: CSVEELQGAFAF. Combining the CDR3 with reference TRBV29-1 and TRBJ1-2 gives the whole variable domain SAVISQKPSRDICQRGTSLTIQCQVDSQVTMMFWYRQQPGQSLTLIATANQGSEATYESGFVIDKFPISRPNLTFSTLTVSNMSPEDSSIYLCSVEELQGAFAFGSGTRLTVV.

V usage is TRBV7-9 and J usage is TRBJ2-7; D may be TRBD2 (8 bases). From germline, CDR1 is SEHNR and CDR2 FQNEAQ (reference sequence). The V end lost 5 bases, the J end lost 2 bases, and 13 bases lay between the germline ends. This CDR3 spans 14 amino acids. DNA for the CDR3: TGTGCCAGCAGCCAGCGGGGGACAGCCTACGAGCAGTACTTC. Translation gives CASSQRGTAYEQYF.

The gene calls are TRBV6-4 and TRBJ1-1, with 12 bases matching TRBD1. This CDR3 spans 15 amino acids. The J segment lost 2 bases and the V segment lost 6 bases, leaving 4 bases of the junction unmatched. Germline V gene sequence: CDR1 MRHNA, CDR2 SNTAGT. The CDR3 is CASRAGTGGNTEAFF. The DNA for the CDR3 is TGTGCCAGCAGAGCCGGGACAGGGGGCAACACTGAAGCTTTCTTT.

The chain uses TRBV6-5 and TRBJ1-4; a possible D gene is TRBD1 (6 bases). The CDR3 has 16 amino acids. Germline assignment: CDR1 MNHEY and CDR2 SVGAGI. V lost 3 bases and J 5 bases, leaving 16 bases between the germline ends. The CDR3 DNA sequence: TGTGCCAGCAGTTATGGACAGTACTATTCCAATGAAAAACTGTTTTTT. This encodes CASSYGQYYSNEKLFF.

The chain recombines TRBV5-4 with TRBJ2-1; 11 bases are shared with TRBD2. The junction had 6 bases not matched to a gene; V was cut back by 4 bases and J by 6 bases. CDR1 SGHNT and CDR2 YYREEE come from the germline V gene (reference sequence). The CDR3 loop spans 15 amino acids. CDR3 protein: CASSATSGSGNEQFF. The CDR3 DNA follows: TGTGCCAGCAGCGCCACTAGCGGGAGTGGCAATGAGCAGTTCTTC. Using reference TRBV5-4 and TRBJ2-1 for the parts outside the CDR3, the full variable domain is ETGVTQSPTHLIKTRGQQVTLRCSSQSGHNTVSWYQQALGQGPQFIFQYYREEENGRGNFPPRFSGLQFPNYSSELNVNALELDDSALYLCASSATSGSGNEQFFGPGTRLTVL.

The J gene is TRBJ2-1, the V gene TRBV5-1; TRBD2 agrees at 14 bases. Germline assignment: CDR1 SGHRS and CDR2 YFSETQ. This CDR3 has 16 residues. With 4 bases clipped from V and 7 bases from J, the junction kept 7 bases outside the gene matches. The CDR3 here is CASSGGLAGVANEQFF. DNA of the CDR3: TGCGCCAGCAGCGGGGGACTAGCGGGAGTTGCGAATGAGCAGTTCTTC. Drawing the rest from reference TRBV5-1 and TRBJ2-1, the complete variable domain is KAGVTQTPRYLIKTRGQQVTLSCSPISGHRSVSWYQQTPGQGLQFLFEYFSETQRNKGNFPGRFSGRQFSNSRSEMNVSTLELGDSALYLCASSGGLAGVANEQFFGPGTRLTVL.

V usage is TRBV18 and J usage is TRBJ2-1; TRBD2 agrees at 14 bases. The length of the CDR3 is 17 residues. Trimming removed 8 bases from V and 2 bases from J; junction bases left unmatched: 8. Germline CDR1 and CDR2: KGHSH and LQKENI. The DNA for the CDR3 is TGTGCCAGCGTCTCGGGGACTAGCGGGGGAGCCTACAATGAGCAGTTCTTC. As protein: CASVSGTSGGAYNEQFF.

This chain joins TRBV6-1 and TRBJ2-2; 7 nucleotides agree with TRBD1. CDR1 is MNHNS, CDR2 SASEGT, per germline. The CDR3 is made up of 15 amino acids. After removal of 6 bases from V and 5 bases from J, the junction contained 9 bases not matched to a gene. The CDR3, as DNA: TGTGCCAGCAGATTAAGGACAGGAGGAACCGGGGAGCTGTTTTTT. This encodes CASRLRTGGTGELFF.

CDR3 amino acids: CASSLRENYGYTF. The CDR3 DNA is TGTGCCAGCAGCTTACGAGAGAACTATGGCTACACCTTC. This chain joins TRBV7-8 and TRBJ1-2; D is uncertain. Germline CDR1 reads SGHVS; CDR2 reads FQNEAQ. The CDR3 is 13 amino acids. Trimming stripped 2 bases from V and 2 bases from J, with 6 bases between.

The chain carries TRBV7-3 and TRBJ2-1, with TRBD2 identical over 11 bases. Germline assignment: CDR1 SGHTA and CDR2 FQGTGA. This CDR3 spans 15 amino acids. The junction had 7 bases not matched to a gene; V was cut back by 5 bases and J by 7 bases. CDR3 sequence: CASSLSGRARNEQFF. The CDR3 DNA follows: TGTGCCAGCAGCCTTAGCGGGAGGGCCCGGAATGAGCAGTTCTTC.